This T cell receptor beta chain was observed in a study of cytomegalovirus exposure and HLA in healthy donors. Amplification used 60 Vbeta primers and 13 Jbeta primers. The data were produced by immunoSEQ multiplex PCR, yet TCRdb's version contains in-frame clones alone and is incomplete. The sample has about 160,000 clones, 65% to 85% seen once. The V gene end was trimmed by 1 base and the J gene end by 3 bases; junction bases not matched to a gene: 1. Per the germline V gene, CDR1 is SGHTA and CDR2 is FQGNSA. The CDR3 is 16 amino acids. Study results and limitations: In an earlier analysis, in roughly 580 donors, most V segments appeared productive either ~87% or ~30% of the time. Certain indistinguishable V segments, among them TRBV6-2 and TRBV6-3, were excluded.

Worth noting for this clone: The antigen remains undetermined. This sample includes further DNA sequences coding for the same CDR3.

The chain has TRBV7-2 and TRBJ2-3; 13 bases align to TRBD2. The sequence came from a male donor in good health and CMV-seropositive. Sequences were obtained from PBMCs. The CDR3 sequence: CASSLGLAGGTDTQYF. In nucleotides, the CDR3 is TGTGCCAGCAGCTTAGGACTAGCGGGAGGAACAGATACGCAGTATTTT.